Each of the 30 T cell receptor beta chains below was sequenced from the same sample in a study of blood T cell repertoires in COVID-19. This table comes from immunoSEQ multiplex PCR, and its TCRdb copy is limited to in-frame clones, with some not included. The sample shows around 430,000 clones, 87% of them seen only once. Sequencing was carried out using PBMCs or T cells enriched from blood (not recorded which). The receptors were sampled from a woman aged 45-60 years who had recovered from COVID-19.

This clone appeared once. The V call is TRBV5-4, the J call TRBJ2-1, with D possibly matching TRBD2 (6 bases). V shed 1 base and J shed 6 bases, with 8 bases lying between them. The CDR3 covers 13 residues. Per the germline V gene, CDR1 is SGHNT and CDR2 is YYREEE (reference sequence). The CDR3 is CASSLIGGNEQFF. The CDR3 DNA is TGTGCCAGCAGCTTGATCGGGGGCAATGAGCAGTTCTTC.

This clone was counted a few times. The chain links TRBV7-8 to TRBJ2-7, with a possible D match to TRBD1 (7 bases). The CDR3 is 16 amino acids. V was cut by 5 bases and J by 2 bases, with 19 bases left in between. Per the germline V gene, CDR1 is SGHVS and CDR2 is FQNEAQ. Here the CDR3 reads CASSRPEGQRTYEQYF. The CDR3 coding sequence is TGTGCCAGCAGCAGACCGGAGGGACAGCGCACCTACGAGCAGTACTTC.

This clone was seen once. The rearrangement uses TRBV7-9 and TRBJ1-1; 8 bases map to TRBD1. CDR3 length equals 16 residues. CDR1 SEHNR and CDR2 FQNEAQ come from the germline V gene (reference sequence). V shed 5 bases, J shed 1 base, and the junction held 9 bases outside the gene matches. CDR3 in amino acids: CASSQRGQGGNTEAFF. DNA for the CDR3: TGTGCCAGCAGCCAGCGAGGACAGGGAGGGAACACTGAAGCTTTCTTT.

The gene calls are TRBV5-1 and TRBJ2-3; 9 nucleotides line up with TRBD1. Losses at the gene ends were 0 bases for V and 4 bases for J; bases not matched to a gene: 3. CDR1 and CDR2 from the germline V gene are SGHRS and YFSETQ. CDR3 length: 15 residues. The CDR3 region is CASSLVGTGPDTQYF. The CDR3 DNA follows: TGCGCCAGCAGCTTGGTTGGGACAGGGCCAGATACGCAGTATTTT.

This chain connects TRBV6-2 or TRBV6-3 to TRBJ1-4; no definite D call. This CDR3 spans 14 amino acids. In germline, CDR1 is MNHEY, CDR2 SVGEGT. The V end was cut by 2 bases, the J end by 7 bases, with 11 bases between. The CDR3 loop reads CASSYPGGIEKLFF. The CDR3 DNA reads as TGTGCCAGCAGTTACCCTGGCGGGATTGAAAAACTGTTTTTT.

The CDR3 sequence: CASSLLAGGSTDTQYF. The CDR3 nucleotides are TGCGCCAGCAGCCTCTTGGCGGGGGGGAGCACAGATACGCAGTATTTT. The genes are TRBV4-3 and TRBJ2-3; TRBD2 matches 9 bases. The CDR3 contains 16 residues. J gave up 0 bases and V 4 bases, and 5 bases lay outside the gene matches. Per germline, CDR1 LGHNA and CDR2 YSLEER.

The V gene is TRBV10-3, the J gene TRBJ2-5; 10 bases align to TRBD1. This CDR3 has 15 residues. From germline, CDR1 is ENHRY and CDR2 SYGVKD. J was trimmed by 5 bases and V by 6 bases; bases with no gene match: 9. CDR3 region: CAIRAGTGAQETQYF. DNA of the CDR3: TGTGCCATCAGGGCAGGGACAGGGGCCCAGGAGACCCAGTACTTC.

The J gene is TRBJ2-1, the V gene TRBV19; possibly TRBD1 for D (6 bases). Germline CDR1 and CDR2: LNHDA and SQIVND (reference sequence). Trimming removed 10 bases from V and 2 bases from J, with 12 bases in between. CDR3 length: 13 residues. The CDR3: CATKQGPYNEQFF. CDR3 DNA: TGTGCCACAAAGCAGGGGCCCTACAATGAGCAGTTCTTC.

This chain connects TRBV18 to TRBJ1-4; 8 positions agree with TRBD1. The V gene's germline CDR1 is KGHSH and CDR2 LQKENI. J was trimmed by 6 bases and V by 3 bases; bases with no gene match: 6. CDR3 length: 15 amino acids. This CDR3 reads CASSPRTGRDEKLFF. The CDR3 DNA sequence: TGTGCCAGCTCACCTCGGACAGGGAGGGATGAAAAACTGTTTTTT.

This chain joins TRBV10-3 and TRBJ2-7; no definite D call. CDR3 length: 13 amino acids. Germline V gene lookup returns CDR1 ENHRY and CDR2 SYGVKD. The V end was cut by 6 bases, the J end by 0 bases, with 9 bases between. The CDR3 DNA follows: TGTGCCATCAGCCCAACAAGCTCCTACGAGCAGTACTTC. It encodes CAISPTSSYEQYF.

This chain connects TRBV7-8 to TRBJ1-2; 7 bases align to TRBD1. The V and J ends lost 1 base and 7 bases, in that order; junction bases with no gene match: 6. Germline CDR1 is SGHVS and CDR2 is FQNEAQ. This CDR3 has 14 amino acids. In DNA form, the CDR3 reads TGTGCCAGCAGCTTAGATACAGGGGTGGCTGGCTACACCTTC. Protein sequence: CASSLDTGVAGYTF.

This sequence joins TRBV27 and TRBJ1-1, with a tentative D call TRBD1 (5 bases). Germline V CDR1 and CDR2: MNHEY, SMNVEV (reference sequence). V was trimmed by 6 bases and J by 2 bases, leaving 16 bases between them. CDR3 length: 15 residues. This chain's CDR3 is CASSPGGGVNTEAFF. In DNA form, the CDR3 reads TGTGCCAGCAGCCCAGGCGGGGGGGTAAACACTGAAGCTTTCTTT.

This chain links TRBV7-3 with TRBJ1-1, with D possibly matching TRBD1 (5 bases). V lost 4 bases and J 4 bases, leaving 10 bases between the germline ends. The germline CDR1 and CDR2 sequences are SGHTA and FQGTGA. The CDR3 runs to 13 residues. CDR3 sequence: CASSSGQRTEAFF. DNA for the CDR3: TGTGCCAGCAGCTCTGGACAACGCACTGAAGCTTTCTTT.

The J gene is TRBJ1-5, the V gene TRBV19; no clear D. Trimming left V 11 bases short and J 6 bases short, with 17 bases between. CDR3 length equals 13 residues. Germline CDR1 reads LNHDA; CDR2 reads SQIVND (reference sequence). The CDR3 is CAVGGSYGQPQHF. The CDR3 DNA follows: TGTGCCGTCGGCGGGAGCTACGGTCAGCCCCAGCATTTT.

In DNA form, the CDR3 reads TGTGCCAGCAGCCAAGATTTAGGAGCGGGGGCAGATACGCAGTATTTT. This codes for CASSQDLGAGADTQYF. V and J are TRBV4-2 and TRBJ2-3, with TRBD2 identical over 8 bases. V shed 0 bases, J shed 4 bases, and the junction held 6 bases outside the gene matches. CDR3 length: 16 amino acids. CDR1 is LGHNA, CDR2 YNFKEQ, per germline.

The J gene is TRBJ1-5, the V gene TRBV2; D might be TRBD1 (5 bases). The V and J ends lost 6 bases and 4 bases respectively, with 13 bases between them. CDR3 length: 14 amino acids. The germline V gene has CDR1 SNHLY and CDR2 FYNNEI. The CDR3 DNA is TGTGCCAGCAGATCCCGGGGGATAAATCAGCCCCAGCATTTT. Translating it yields CASRSRGINQPQHF.

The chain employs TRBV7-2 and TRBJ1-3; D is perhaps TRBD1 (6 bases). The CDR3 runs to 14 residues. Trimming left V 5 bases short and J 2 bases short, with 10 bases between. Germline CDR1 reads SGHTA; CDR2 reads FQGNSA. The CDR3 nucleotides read TGTGCCAGCAGCCCTAACAGGGCTGGAAACACCATATATTTT. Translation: CASSPNRAGNTIYF.

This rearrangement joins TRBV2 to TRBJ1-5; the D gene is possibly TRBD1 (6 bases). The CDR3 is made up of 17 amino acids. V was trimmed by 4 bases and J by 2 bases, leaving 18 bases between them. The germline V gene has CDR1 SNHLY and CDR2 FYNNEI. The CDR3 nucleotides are TGTGCCAGCAGTGGAGGGGGTGGTCGTCCCCGCAATCAGCCCCAGCATTTT. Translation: CASSGGGGRPRNQPQHF.

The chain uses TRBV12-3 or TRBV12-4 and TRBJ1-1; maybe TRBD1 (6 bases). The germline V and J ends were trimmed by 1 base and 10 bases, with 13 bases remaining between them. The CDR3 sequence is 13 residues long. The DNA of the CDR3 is TGTGCCAGCAGTTTAGGACAGCAAGGGGGAGCTTTCTTT. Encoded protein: CASSLGQQGGAFF.

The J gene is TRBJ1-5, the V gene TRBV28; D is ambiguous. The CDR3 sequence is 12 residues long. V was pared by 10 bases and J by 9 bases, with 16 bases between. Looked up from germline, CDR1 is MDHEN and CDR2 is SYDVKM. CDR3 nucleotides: TGTGCCACCTCGGGGAGTGGGATGCCCCAGCATTTT. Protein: CATSGSGMPQHF. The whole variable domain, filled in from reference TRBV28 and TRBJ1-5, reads DVKVTQSSRYLVKRTGEKVFLECVQDMDHENMFWYRQDPGLGLRLIYFSYDVKMKEKGDIPEGYSVSREKKERFSLILESASTNQTSMYLCATSGSGMPQHFGDGTRLSIL.

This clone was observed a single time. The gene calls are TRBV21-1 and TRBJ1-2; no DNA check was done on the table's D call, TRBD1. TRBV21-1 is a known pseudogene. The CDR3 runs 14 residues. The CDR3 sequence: CAIRRDRTKYGYTF. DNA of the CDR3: TGTGCCATCCGACGCGACAGGACAAAATATGGCTACACCTTC.

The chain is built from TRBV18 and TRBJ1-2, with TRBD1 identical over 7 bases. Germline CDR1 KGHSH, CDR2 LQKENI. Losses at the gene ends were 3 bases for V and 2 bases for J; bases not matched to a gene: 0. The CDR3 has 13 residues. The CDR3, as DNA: TGTGCCAGCTCACCGGGACAGAACTATGGCTACACCTTC. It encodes CASSPGQNYGYTF.

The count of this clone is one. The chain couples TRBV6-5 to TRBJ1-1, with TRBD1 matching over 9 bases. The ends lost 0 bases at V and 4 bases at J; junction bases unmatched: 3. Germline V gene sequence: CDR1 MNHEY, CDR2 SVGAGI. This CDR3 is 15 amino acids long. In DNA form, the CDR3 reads TGTGCCAGCAGTTACTCCGAACAGGGGGCCACTGAAGCTTTCTTT. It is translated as CASSYSEQGATEAFF.

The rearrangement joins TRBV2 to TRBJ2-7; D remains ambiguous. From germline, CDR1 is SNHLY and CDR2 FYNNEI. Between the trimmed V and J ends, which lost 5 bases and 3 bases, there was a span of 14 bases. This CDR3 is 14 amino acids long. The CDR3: CASSLYRADYEQYF. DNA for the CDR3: TGTGCCAGCAGTCTTTATCGAGCCGACTACGAGCAGTACTTC.

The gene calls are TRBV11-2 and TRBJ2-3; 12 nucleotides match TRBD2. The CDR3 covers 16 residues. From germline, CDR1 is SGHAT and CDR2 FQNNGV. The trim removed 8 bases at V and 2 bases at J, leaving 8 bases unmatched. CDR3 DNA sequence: TGTGCCAGCGGCAGACTAGCGGGGGTTGTCACAGATACGCAGTATTTT. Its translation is CASGRLAGVVTDTQYF.

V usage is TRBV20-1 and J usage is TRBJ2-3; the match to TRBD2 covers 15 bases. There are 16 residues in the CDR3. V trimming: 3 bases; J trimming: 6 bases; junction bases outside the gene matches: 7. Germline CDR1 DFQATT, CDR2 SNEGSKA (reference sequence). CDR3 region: CSASLRTSGGADTQYF. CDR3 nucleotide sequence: TGCAGTGCTAGTCTTCGGACTAGCGGGGGGGCGGATACGCAGTATTTT.

Here the CDR3 reads CASSDFQGAQGPLHF. The CDR3, as DNA: TGCGCCAGCAGTGATTTCCAGGGGGCGCAGGGACCCCTCCACTTT. The chain carries TRBV10-2 and TRBJ1-6; 8 nucleotides agree with TRBD1. CDR1 and CDR2 (germline): WSHSY, SAAADI. Trimming at V came to 3 bases and at J to 12 bases, leaving 10 bases not matched to a gene. This CDR3 contains 15 residues.

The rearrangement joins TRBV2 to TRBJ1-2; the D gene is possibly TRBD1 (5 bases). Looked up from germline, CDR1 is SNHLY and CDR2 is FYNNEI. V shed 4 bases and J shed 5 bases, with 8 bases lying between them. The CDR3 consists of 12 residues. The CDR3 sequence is CASSVDRYGYTF. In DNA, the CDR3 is TGTGCCAGCAGTGTAGACAGATATGGCTACACCTTC.

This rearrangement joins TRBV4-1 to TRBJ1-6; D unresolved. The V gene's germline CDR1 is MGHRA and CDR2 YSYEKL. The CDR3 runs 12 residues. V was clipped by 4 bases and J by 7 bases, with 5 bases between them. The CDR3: CASSPINSPLHF. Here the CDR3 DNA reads TGCGCCAGCAGCCCCATCAATTCACCCCTCCACTTT.

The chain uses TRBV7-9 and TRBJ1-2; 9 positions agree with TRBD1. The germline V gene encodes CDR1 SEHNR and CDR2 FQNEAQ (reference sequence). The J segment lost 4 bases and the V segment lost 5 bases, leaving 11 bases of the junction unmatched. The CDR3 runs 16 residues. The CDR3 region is CASSQPGTGHGYGYTF. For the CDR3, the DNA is TGTGCCAGCAGCCAACCCGGGACAGGGCACGGCTATGGCTACACCTTC.